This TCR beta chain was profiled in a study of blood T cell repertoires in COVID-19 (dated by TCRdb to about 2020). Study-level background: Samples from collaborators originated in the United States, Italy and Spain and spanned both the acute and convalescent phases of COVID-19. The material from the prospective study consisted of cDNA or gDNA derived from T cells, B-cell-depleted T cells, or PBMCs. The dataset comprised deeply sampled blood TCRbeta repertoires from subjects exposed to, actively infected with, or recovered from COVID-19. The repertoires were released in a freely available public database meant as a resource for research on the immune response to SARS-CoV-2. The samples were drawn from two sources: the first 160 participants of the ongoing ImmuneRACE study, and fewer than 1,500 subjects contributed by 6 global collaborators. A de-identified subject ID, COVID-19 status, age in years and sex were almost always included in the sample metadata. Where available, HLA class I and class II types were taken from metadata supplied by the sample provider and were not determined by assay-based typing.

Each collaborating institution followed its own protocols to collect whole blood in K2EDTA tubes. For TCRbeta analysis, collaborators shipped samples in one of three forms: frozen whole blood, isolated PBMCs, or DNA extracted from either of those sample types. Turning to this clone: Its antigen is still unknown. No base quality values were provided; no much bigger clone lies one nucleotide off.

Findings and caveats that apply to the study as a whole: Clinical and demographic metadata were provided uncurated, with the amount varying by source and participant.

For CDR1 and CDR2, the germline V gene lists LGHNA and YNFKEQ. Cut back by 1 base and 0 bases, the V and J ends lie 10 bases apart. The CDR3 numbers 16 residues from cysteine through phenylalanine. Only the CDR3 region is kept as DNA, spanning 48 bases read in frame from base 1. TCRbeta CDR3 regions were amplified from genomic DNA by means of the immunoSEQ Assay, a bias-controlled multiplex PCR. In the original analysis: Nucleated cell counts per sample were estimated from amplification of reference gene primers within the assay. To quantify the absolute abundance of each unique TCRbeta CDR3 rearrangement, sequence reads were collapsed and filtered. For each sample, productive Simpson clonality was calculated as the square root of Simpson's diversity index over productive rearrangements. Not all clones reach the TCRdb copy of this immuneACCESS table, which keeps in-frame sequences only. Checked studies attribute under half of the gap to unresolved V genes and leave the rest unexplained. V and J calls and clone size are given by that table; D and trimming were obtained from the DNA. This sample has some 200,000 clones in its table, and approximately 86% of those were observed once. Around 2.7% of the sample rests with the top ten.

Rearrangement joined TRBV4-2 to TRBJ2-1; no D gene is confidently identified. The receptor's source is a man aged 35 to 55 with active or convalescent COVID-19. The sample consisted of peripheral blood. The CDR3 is CASSQGATSSYNEQFF. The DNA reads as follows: TGTGCCAGCAGCCAAGGGGCCACAAGCTCCTACAATGAGCAGTTCTTC.